These T cell receptor beta chains were read from a single sample in a study of cytomegalovirus exposure and HLA in healthy donors. Measured with immunoSEQ multiplex PCR; TCRdb has only the in-frame clones, and not every one. This table holds approximately 110,000 clones, about 79% found once. Sequencing was performed on PBMCs. The receptors shown here come from a man aged 50 or older in good health and CMV-seropositive. Both conserved end residues are part of each CDR3. Fields, in order: V gene, clone size, D gene, J gene, CDR3 protein, CDR3 DNA. D genes are given only for firm matches. A clone size is listed for some rows: how often the clone was seen (once, few, many), or a class if it is expanded.

V: TRBV27; size: -; D: -; J: TRBJ1-1; CDR3: CASSSGSVGTEAFF; DNA: TGTGCCAGCAGCTCAGGGTCGGTAGGGACTGAAGCTTTCTTT
V: TRBV28; size: -; D: TRBD1; J: TRBJ2-7; CDR3: CASSPPRPSPGTGDPYEQYF; DNA: TGTGCCAGCAGCCCCCCCCGCCCAAGCCCTGGGACAGGGGATCCCTACGAGCAGTACTTC
V: TRBV7-2; size: once; D: TRBD1; J: TRBJ1-2; CDR3: CASSVGQGGGYTF; DNA: TGTGCCAGCAGTGTAGGACAGGGAGGAGGCTACACCTTC
V: TRBV7-3; size: -; D: TRBD1; J: TRBJ2-2; CDR3: CASSLKGQGNTGELFF; DNA: TGTGCCAGCAGCTTAAAGGGACAGGGGAACACCGGGGAGCTGTTTTTT
V: TRBV10-3; size: -; D: TRBD1; J: TRBJ1-2; CDR3: CAISEPKGGQGAKVYGYTF; DNA: TGTGCCATCAGTGAGCCGAAGGGCGGACAGGGGGCAAAAGTCTATGGCTACACCTTC
V: TRBV18; size: -; D: -; J: TRBJ2-7; CDR3: CASSPRAGPYEQYF; DNA: TGTGCCAGCTCACCACGGGCAGGGCCGTACGAGCAGTACTTC
V: TRBV5-1; size: -; D: -; J: TRBJ1-2; CDR3: CASSLQLGQLSANYGYTF; DNA: TGCGCCAGCAGCTTACAATTGGGACAACTATCAGCTAACTATGGCTACACCTTC
V: TRBV28; size: once; D: TRBD2; J: TRBJ2-1; CDR3: CASRSPGRGGGNEQFF; DNA: TGTGCCAGCAGATCCCCAGGGCGGGGGGGAGGCAATGAGCAGTTCTTC
V: TRBV2; size: -; D: -; J: TRBJ1-1; CDR3: CASTLSRGTEAFF; DNA: TGTGCCAGCACCCTATCCCGGGGCACTGAAGCTTTCTTT
V: TRBV6-5; size: -; D: -; J: TRBJ1-2; CDR3: CASSRLGGLGYTF; DNA: TGTGCCAGCAGCCGACTCGGGGGGCTAGGCTACACCTTC
V: TRBV5-6; size: -; D: -; J: TRBJ2-7; CDR3: CATGRGGDPYEQYF; DNA: TGTGCCACTGGAAGGGGGGGCGACCCCTACGAGCAGTACTTC
V: TRBV6-1; size: -; D: -; J: TRBJ1-5; CDR3: CASIRWKEGNQPQHF; DNA: TGTGCCAGCATCCGGTGGAAGGAGGGCAATCAGCCCCAGCATTTT
V: TRBV2; size: -; D: -; J: TRBJ2-6; CDR3: CASITGLSGANGLTF; DNA: TGTGCCAGCATTACAGGCCTCTCTGGGGCCAACGGCCTGACTTTC
V: TRBV2; size: -; D: -; J: TRBJ2-5; CDR3: CASSERAQGETQYF; DNA: TGTGCCAGCAGTGAAAGGGCCCAGGGAGAGACCCAGTACTTC
V: TRBV6-6; size: -; D: -; J: TRBJ1-2; CDR3: CASSYPVNYGYTF; DNA: TGTGCCAGCAGTTACCCGGTGAACTATGGCTACACCTTC
V: TRBV27; size: once; D: TRBD1; J: TRBJ1-1; CDR3: CASSPTGAGILNGAEAFF; DNA: TGTGCCAGCAGTCCTACAGGGGCTGGTATCCTAAATGGAGCTGAAGCTTTCTTT
V: TRBV29-1; size: few; D: TRBD2; J: TRBJ2-5; CDR3: CSVDIWGSTSGRAGETQYF; DNA: TGCAGCGTTGATATTTGGGGTAGTACTAGCGGGAGGGCCGGAGAGACCCAGTACTTC
V: TRBV10-1; size: -; D: -; J: TRBJ2-7; CDR3: CASSESRGKRSPPEQYF; DNA: TGCGCCAGCAGTGAGTCGAGAGGAAAGCGCTCCCCCCCCGAGCAGTACTTC
V: TRBV19; size: -; D: TRBD1; J: TRBJ1-5; CDR3: CASTRGQGNQPQHF; DNA: TGTGCCAGTACCAGAGGACAGGGGAATCAGCCCCAGCATTTT
V: TRBV21-1; size: once; D: -; J: TRBJ1-2; CDR3: CASSTYGGEGHIYGYTF; DNA: TGTGCCAGCAGCACCTACGGGGGGGAAGGACATATCTATGGCTACACCTTC
V: TRBV4-1; size: -; D: TRBD2; J: TRBJ2-2; CDR3: CASTPTSGLNTGELFF; DNA: TGCGCCAGCACCCCGACTAGCGGCCTTAACACCGGGGAGCTGTTTTTT
V: TRBV7-9; size: -; D: -; J: TRBJ2-1; CDR3: CASTPGGYNEQFF; DNA: TGTGCCAGCACCCCTGGCGGGTACAATGAGCAGTTCTTC
V: TRBV5-1; size: -; D: TRBD2; J: TRBJ2-7; CDR3: CASSLVLAGGEQYF; DNA: TGCGCCAGCAGCTTGGTTCTAGCGGGGGGCGAGCAGTACTTC
V: TRBV5-4; size: many; D: TRBD2; J: TRBJ2-7; CDR3: CASSMILAGDSYEQYF; DNA: TGTGCCAGCAGCATGATCCTAGCGGGGGACTCCTACGAGCAGTACTTC
V: TRBV28; size: -; D: TRBD2; J: TRBJ2-1; CDR3: CASSLGTLAGGYNEQFF; DNA: TGTGCCAGCAGTTTAGGCACCTTAGCGGGGGGCTACAATGAGCAGTTCTTC
V: TRBV5-6; size: -; D: -; J: TRBJ1-5; CDR3: CASSLGTGRTNQPQHF; DNA: TGTGCCAGCAGCTTGGGAACAGGCCGAACCAATCAGCCCCAGCATTTT
V: TRBV5-1; size: -; D: -; J: TRBJ1-1; CDR3: CASSPRGGSSEAFF; DNA: TGCGCCAGCAGCCCGAGGGGGGGATCCTCTGAAGCTTTCTTT
V: TRBV5-1; size: few; D: -; J: TRBJ2-3; CDR3: CASSLGANVDTQYF; DNA: TGCGCCAGCAGCTTGGGGGCAAACGTAGATACGCAGTATTTT
V: TRBV10-2; size: -; D: TRBD1; J: TRBJ1-2; CDR3: CASSAQGGHYGYTF; DNA: TGCGCCAGCAGTGCGCAGGGGGGACACTATGGCTACACCTTC
V: TRBV7-3; size: -; D: -; J: TRBJ2-1; CDR3: CASSLVRNEQFF; DNA: TGTGCCAGCAGCTTGGTCAGGAATGAGCAGTTCTTC
V: TRBV27; size: few; D: -; J: TRBJ2-1; CDR3: CASSLGLSSYNEQFF; DNA: TGTGCCAGCAGTTTAGGGCTGAGCTCCTACAATGAGCAGTTCTTC
V: TRBV5-1; size: -; D: -; J: TRBJ2-3; CDR3: CASKGTAADTQYF; DNA: TGCGCCAGCAAGGGGACTGCTGCAGATACGCAGTATTTT
V: TRBV30; size: -; D: -; J: TRBJ2-5; CDR3: CAWTGVGIQETQYF; DNA: TGTGCCTGGACAGGGGTGGGGATTCAAGAGACCCAGTACTTC
V: TRBV5-1; size: -; D: TRBD1; J: TRBJ1-1; CDR3: CASSSSRGTGGNTEAFF; DNA: TGCGCCAGCAGCTCGTCCAGAGGGACAGGGGGGAACACTGAAGCTTTCTTT
V: TRBV5-1; size: once; D: -; J: TRBJ2-7; CDR3: CASSPLPGTYEQYF; DNA: TGCGCCAGCAGCCCGCTACCGGGGACCTACGAGCAGTACTTC
V: TRBV7-2; size: once; D: -; J: TRBJ1-2; CDR3: CASTTTRYGYTF; DNA: TGTGCCAGCACCACCACACGCTATGGCTACACCTTC
V: TRBV6-1; size: -; D: -; J: TRBJ2-5; CDR3: CASSEWGGPQETQYF; DNA: TGTGCCAGCAGTGAATGGGGGGGGCCCCAAGAGACCCAGTACTTC
V: TRBV11-2; size: -; D: TRBD2; J: TRBJ2-7; CDR3: CASSLSGAAPYEQYF; DNA: TGTGCCAGCAGCTTAAGCGGGGCGGCTCCCTACGAGCAGTACTTC
V: TRBV7-6; size: -; D: -; J: TRBJ2-5; CDR3: CASTSRGETQYF; DNA: TGTGCCAGCACCAGCCGGGGAGAGACCCAGTACTTC
V: TRBV6-5; size: -; D: -; J: TRBJ1-2; CDR3: CASSFGRTVFYGYTF; DNA: TGTGCCAGCAGTTTCGGACGGACAGTTTTCTATGGCTACACCTTC
V: TRBV4-2; size: -; D: -; J: TRBJ2-7; CDR3: CASSQDLTGYEQYF; DNA: TGTGCCAGCAGCCAAGATCTTACAGGGTACGAGCAGTACTTC
V: TRBV2; size: -; D: TRBD1; J: TRBJ2-7; CDR3: CATSSRGQGLYEQYF; DNA: TGTGCCACTTCAAGCCGGGGACAGGGTCTTTACGAGCAGTACTTC
V: TRBV30; size: -; D: TRBD1; J: TRBJ2-5; CDR3: CAWRTGPQETQYF; DNA: TGTGCCTGGCGGACAGGCCCCCAAGAGACCCAGTACTTC
V: TRBV19; size: -; D: TRBD1; J: TRBJ1-5; CDR3: CASSIDPTGSKPQHF; DNA: TGTGCCAGTAGTATAGACCCGACAGGGTCAAAGCCCCAGCATTTT